A single sample is the source of the 30 T cell receptor beta chains below, sequenced in a study of beta chain features in type 1 diabetes. Whole-study findings and limits: All four CD4+ subsets from Type 1 diabetes patients carried moderately but significantly shorter TCRB CDR3s.

No antigen is known for these receptors. cDNA synthesis used the whole RNA isolate, giving expressed TCRB sequences. Method: immunoSEQ multiplex PCR; TCRdb's copy keeps in-frame clones and lacks some. The sample consists of about 360,000 clones, roughly 12% of them appearing once. Sample: naive CD4+ T cells from blood. All receptors derive from a woman younger than 35 with type 1 diabetes.

J is TRBJ1-5 and V is TRBV9, with 8 bases fitting TRBD1. This CDR3 spans 15 amino acids. Trimming cost V 3 bases and J 5 bases; bases outside gene matches: 7. Germline CDR1 is SGDLS and CDR2 is YYNGEE. The CDR3 here is CASSEQPGGDQPQHF. CDR3 sequence (DNA): TGTGCCAGCAGCGAACAACCAGGGGGCGATCAGCCCCAGCATTTT.

This CDR3 is CASSEWFGGRAFF. CDR3 sequence (DNA): TGTGCCAGCAGTGAGTGGTTCGGGGGGAGAGCTTTCTTT. The J gene is TRBJ1-1, the V gene TRBV6-4, with D perhaps TRBD1 (5 bases). Per germline, CDR1 MRHNA and CDR2 SNTAGT. The CDR3 length is 13 residues. The V end lost 3 bases, the J end lost 10 bases, and 15 bases lay between the germline ends.

The V and J genes are TRBV7-2 and TRBJ1-4; D is possibly TRBD1 (5 bases). Trimming removed 3 bases from V and 7 bases from J, with 12 bases in between. CDR1 and CDR2 (germline): SGHTA, FQGNSA. The CDR3 covers 14 residues. The CDR3, as DNA: TGTGCCAGCAGCTTTAACCCCGGGGGTGAAAAACTGTTTTTT. Amino acid sequence: CASSFNPGGEKLFF.

V and J are TRBV30 and TRBJ2-1; D gene uncertain. Germline CDR1 GTSNPN, CDR2 SVGIG (reference sequence). Trimming removed 5 bases at V and 0 bases at J, with 5 bases between. The CDR3 length is 12 residues. CDR3 sequence reads: CAWSLSYNEQFF. The DNA of the CDR3 is TGTGCCTGGTCTCTCTCCTACAATGAGCAGTTCTTC.

This clone was counted between two and nine times. The chain uses TRBV5-4 and TRBJ1-2; D possibly corresponds to TRBD1 (6 bases). The germline V and J ends were trimmed by 4 bases and 12 bases, with 19 bases remaining between them. The germline V gene has CDR1 SGHNT and CDR2 YYREEE (reference sequence). The CDR3 runs to 13 residues. This CDR3 is CASSIDPDSPNTF. The CDR3 bases are TGTGCCAGCAGCATTGATCCGGACAGTCCGAACACCTTC.

This clone was detected only a few times. V is TRBV2 and J is TRBJ2-3, with 7 bases aligning to TRBD2. The CDR3 is 13 amino acids. Trimming removed 2 bases from V and 10 bases from J; junction bases left unmatched: 6. CDR1 and CDR2 (germline): SNHLY, FYNNEI. CDR3 protein: CASSEFGLAAQYF. The DNA of the CDR3 is TGTGCCAGCAGTGAATTCGGGCTAGCGGCGCAGTATTTT.

The chain carries TRBV30 and TRBJ1-4, with TRBD1 matching 10 bases. Germline V gene lookup returns CDR1 GTSNPN and CDR2 SVGIG (reference sequence). Trimming cost V 5 bases and J 10 bases; bases outside gene matches: 10. The CDR3 is 14 amino acids. CDR3 in DNA: TGTGCCTGGGAGTCCGGGACAGGGGTTTTAAAACTGTTTTTT. Translated: CAWESGTGVLKLFF.

This chain links TRBV30 with TRBJ1-5; D may be TRBD1 (6 bases). The CDR3 is 15 residues long. Trimming left V 1 base short and J 1 base short, with 11 bases between. Germline CDR1 and CDR2: GTSNPN and SVGIG (reference sequence). CDR3: CAWSEGGGSNQPQHF. Here the CDR3 DNA reads TGTGCCTGGAGTGAAGGGGGTGGGAGCAATCAGCCCCAGCATTTT. Full variable domain (missing parts from reference TRBV30 and TRBJ1-5): SQTIHQWPATLVQPVGSPLSLECTVEGTSNPNLYWYRQAAGRGLQLLFYSVGIGQISSEVPQNLSASRPQDRQFILSSKKLLLSDSGFYLCAWSEGGGSNQPQHFGDGTRLSIL.

The rearrangement joins TRBV20-1 to TRBJ1-1; no clear D gene. The CDR3 loop spans 11 amino acids. Trimming left V 4 bases short and J 0 bases short, with 3 bases between. Germline V gene lookup returns CDR1 DFQATT and CDR2 SNEGSKA (reference sequence). CDR3 protein: CSANMNTEAFF. In DNA form, the CDR3 reads TGCAGTGCTAACATGAACACTGAAGCTTTCTTT.

The chain joins TRBV13 to TRBJ1-6, with 10 nucleotides matching TRBD1. The CDR3 totals 18 residues. The germline V gene has CDR1 PRHDT and CDR2 FYEKMQ (reference sequence). Unmatched junction bases numbered 5, after V lost 1 base and J lost 2 bases. CDR3 loop: CASSLARGTGAYNSPLHF. The CDR3 DNA reads as TGTGCCAGCAGCTTAGCTAGGGGGACAGGGGCCTATAATTCACCCCTCCACTTT.

This clone was observed a handful of times. V and J are TRBV18 and TRBJ1-5; a weak D match, TRBD1 (5 bases). The length of the CDR3 is 16 residues. CDR1 is KGHSH, CDR2 LQKENI, per germline. The ends were cut back, 0 bases at V and 2 bases at J, with 11 bases in the middle. CDR3 nucleotides: TGTGCCAGCTCACCACCGGGGCAGGGCGGCAATCAGCCCCAGCATTTT. This codes for CASSPPGQGGNQPQHF.

A few counts support this clone. The rearrangement uses TRBV7-9 and TRBJ1-1, with TRBD1 matching 9 bases. Germline V gene sequence: CDR1 SEHNR, CDR2 FQNEAQ (reference sequence). The CDR3 extends over 15 amino acids. V trimming: 5 bases; J trimming: 0 bases; junction bases outside the gene matches: 4. Here the CDR3 DNA reads TGTGCCAGCAGCCCGGGACAGGGTCTGAACACTGAAGCTTTCTTT. This translates into CASSPGQGLNTEAFF.

The chain links TRBV19 to TRBJ2-5; weak D call: TRBD1 (5 bases). V lost 6 bases and J 5 bases, leaving 13 bases between the germline ends. Germline lookup yields CDR1 LNHDA and CDR2 SQIVND (reference sequence). The CDR3 loop spans 13 amino acids. The CDR3 region is CASSRDRSETQYF. The CDR3 DNA reads as TGTGCCAGTAGCAGAGACAGATCTGAGACCCAGTACTTC.

The rearrangement links TRBV4-3 to TRBJ2-5; no clear D gene. Trimming took 0 bases from V and 0 from J, leaving 8 bases between them. The CDR3 is made up of 15 amino acids. Germline V gene sequence: CDR1 LGHNA, CDR2 YSLEER. The chain's CDR3 is CASSQDLEYQETQYF. The CDR3 DNA follows: TGCGCCAGCAGCCAAGATTTAGAGTACCAAGAGACCCAGTACTTC.

The chain uses TRBV13 and TRBJ2-1, with 11 bases lining up with TRBD2. With 5 bases clipped from V and 9 bases from J, the junction kept 12 bases outside the gene matches. Germline V gene data show CDR1 as PRHDT and CDR2 as FYEKMQ (reference sequence). There are 16 residues in the CDR3. The CDR3 protein is CASSPDRLAGSLEQFF. The CDR3 nucleotides are TGTGCCAGCAGCCCGGACCGACTAGCGGGAAGTCTTGAGCAGTTCTTC.

There are a few counts of this clone. The J gene is TRBJ2-5, the V gene TRBV7-2; 8 bases agree with TRBD2. V shed 5 bases and J 7 bases; nucleotides not matched to a gene: 9. The CDR3 is 14 amino acids. The germline CDR1 and CDR2 sequences are SGHTA and FQGNSA. The CDR3, as DNA: TGTGCCAGCAGCCCCTTTAGCGGGATGGGGACCCAGTACTTC. Amino acids: CASSPFSGMGTQYF.

The sample holds a few counts of this clone. The chain links TRBV5-4 to TRBJ2-1; 10 bases align to TRBD2. V was pared by 4 bases and J by 8 bases, with 12 bases of the junction left unmatched. The CDR3 covers 16 residues. The germline CDR1 and CDR2 sequences are SGHNT and YYREEE (reference sequence). CDR3 in DNA: TGTGCCAGCAGCCGCTTTCTAGCGGGAGTACGGGATGAGCAGTTCTTC. Translating it yields CASSRFLAGVRDEQFF.

This clone occurred a few times. V gene TRBV15 combines with J gene TRBJ1-1; D is possibly TRBD1 (6 bases). Trimming stripped 5 bases from V and 1 base from J, with 8 bases between. The CDR3 is made up of 13 amino acids. Germline V gives CDR1 LNHNV, CDR2 YYDKDF (reference sequence). The CDR3 sequence: CATSGGQNTEAFF. In DNA, the CDR3 is TGTGCCACCAGCGGGGGACAGAACACTGAAGCTTTCTTT.

This clone was counted only a few times. The J gene is TRBJ1-1, the V gene TRBV5-4; 9 bases map to TRBD1. The CDR3 runs to 14 residues. V gave up 4 bases and J gave up 11 bases; unmatched junction bases: 12. The germline V gene encodes CDR1 SGHNT and CDR2 YYREEE (reference sequence). The CDR3 spells CASSHPRDRVGAFF. CDR3 sequence (DNA): TGTGCCAGCAGCCATCCCCGGGACAGGGTAGGGGCTTTCTTT.

In its sample, this clone was seen a few times. The chain joins TRBV27 to TRBJ2-1; TRBD2 matches 7 bases. Trimming took 3 bases from V and 7 from J; bases not matched to a gene: 3. Germline lookup yields CDR1 MNHEY and CDR2 SMNVEV (reference sequence). The CDR3 runs 13 residues. For the CDR3, the DNA is TGTGCCAGCAGTTTGCGCGGGAGAAATGAGCAGTTCTTC. It is translated as CASSLRGRNEQFF.

The V and J genes are TRBV5-4 and TRBJ1-1, with D unresolved. Between the trimmed V and J ends, which lost 1 base and 0 bases, there was a span of 10 bases. This CDR3 comprises 15 residues. Looked up from germline, CDR1 is SGHNT and CDR2 is YYREEE (reference sequence). DNA for the CDR3: TGTGCCAGCAGCTTGCTATTTTCCGTGAACACTGAAGCTTTCTTT. It encodes CASSLLFSVNTEAFF. Full variable domain (remainder filled in from reference TRBV5-4 and TRBJ1-1): ETGVTQSPTHLIKTRGQQVTLRCSSQSGHNTVSWYQQALGQGPQFIFQYYREEENGRGNFPPRFSGLQFPNYSSELNVNALELDDSALYLCASSLLFSVNTEAFFGQGTRLTVV.

In its sample, this clone was seen a few times. The V call is TRBV29-1, the J call TRBJ2-5; 10 nucleotides agree with TRBD2. The CDR3 contains 15 residues. The trim removed 4 bases at V and 5 bases at J, leaving 10 bases unmatched. Germline V lookup: CDR1 SQVTM, CDR2 ANQGSEA. The CDR3 DNA reads TGCAGCGTTGCTGGGCCTAGCGGGGGTGGGGAGACCCAGTACTTC. It encodes CSVAGPSGGGETQYF. Using reference TRBV29-1 and TRBJ2-5 for the parts outside the CDR3, the full variable domain is SAVISQKPSRDICQRGTSLTIQCQVDSQVTMMFWYRQQPGQSLTLIATANQGSEATYESGFVIDKFPISRPNLTFSTLTVSNMSPEDSSIYLCSVAGPSGGGETQYFGPGTRLLVL.

The chain employs TRBV28 and TRBJ2-1; 9 positions agree with TRBD1. Trimming cost V 3 bases and J 7 bases; bases outside gene matches: 4. The CDR3 loop spans 14 amino acids. The germline CDR1 and CDR2 sequences are MDHEN and SYDVKM. The CDR3 loop reads CASSLGQGGNEQFF. The CDR3 DNA is TGTGCCAGCAGTTTGGGACAGGGTGGGAATGAGCAGTTCTTC. Combining the CDR3 with reference TRBV28 and TRBJ2-1 gives the whole variable domain DVKVTQSSRYLVKRTGEKVFLECVQDMDHENMFWYRQDPGLGLRLIYFSYDVKMKEKGDIPEGYSVSREKKERFSLILESASTNQTSMYLCASSLGQGGNEQFFGPGTRLTVL.

In this sample, this clone turned up a few times. This rearrangement joins TRBV5-4 to TRBJ2-3, with D maybe TRBD2 (5 bases). The ends were cut back, 7 bases at V and 4 bases at J, with 13 bases in the middle. This CDR3 is 13 amino acids long. Germline assignment: CDR1 SGHNT and CDR2 YYREEE (reference sequence). The CDR3 coding sequence is TGTGCCAGCGGACTCACCGGCGCAGATACGCAGTATTTT. It encodes CASGLTGADTQYF.

The chain carries TRBV30 and TRBJ2-1, with D perhaps TRBD2 (5 bases). The germline V gene has CDR1 GTSNPN and CDR2 SVGIG (reference sequence). There are 15 residues in the CDR3. V lost 4 bases, J lost 7 bases, and 20 bases lay in between. CDR3 amino acids: CAWKGRVLVGNEQFF. DNA of the CDR3: TGTGCCTGGAAAGGGCGGGTTCTCGTAGGGAATGAGCAGTTCTTC. The variable domain in full, completed from reference TRBV30 and TRBJ2-1, reads SQTIHQWPATLVQPVGSPLSLECTVEGTSNPNLYWYRQAAGRGLQLLFYSVGIGQISSEVPQNLSASRPQDRQFILSSKKLLLSDSGFYLCAWKGRVLVGNEQFFGPGTRLTVL.

This clone was counted a few times. The chain carries TRBV18 and TRBJ1-5, with D possibly being TRBD1 (5 bases). CDR3 size: 13 residues. The ends were cut back, 4 bases at V and 6 bases at J, with 10 bases in the middle. The germline gives CDR1 KGHSH, CDR2 LQKENI. The CDR3 loop reads CASSLGGSQPQHF. CDR3 DNA: TGTGCCAGCTCACTCGGGGGTAGTCAGCCCCAGCATTTT.

Only a few counts were recorded for this clone. The V gene is TRBV15, the J gene TRBJ1-2; D remains unclear. Germline-derived CDR1 and CDR2 are LNHNV and YYDKDF (reference sequence). This CDR3 has 12 residues. The germline V and J ends were trimmed by 0 bases and 7 bases, with 6 bases remaining between them. The CDR3 DNA follows: TGTGCCACCAGCAGAGACACCGGTGGCTACACCTTC. It specifies CATSRDTGGYTF.

The CDR3 reads CASTRDRGFDYGYTF. The CDR3 DNA is TGTGCCAGCACTAGGGACAGGGGGTTCGACTATGGCTACACCTTC. The chain joins TRBV6-1 to TRBJ1-2, with TRBD1 matching over 11 bases. V shed 7 bases and J 3 bases; nucleotides not matched to a gene: 7. Looked up from germline, CDR1 is MNHNS and CDR2 is SASEGT. The CDR3 contains 15 residues.

V is TRBV29-1 and J is TRBJ2-3, with a tentative D call TRBD1 (5 bases). Germline CDR1 reads SQVTM; CDR2 reads ANQGSEA. The CDR3 extends over 13 amino acids. Between the trimmed V and J ends, which lost 2 bases and 2 bases, there was a span of 8 bases. CDR3 region: CSVENRLTDTQYF. The CDR3 bases are TGCAGCGTTGAAAACAGGCTCACAGATACGCAGTATTTT.

Only one count was recorded for this clone. Other DNA sequences from this sample encode an identical CDR3 as well. The chain carries TRBV30 and TRBJ1-5; D not resolved. The CDR3 spans 14 residues. V lost 0 bases and J 0 bases, leaving 6 bases between the germline ends. CDR1 and CDR2 from the germline V gene are GTSNPN and SVGIG (reference sequence). The CDR3 DNA reads as TGTGCCTGGAGTGTACGCAGTAGCAATCAGCCCCAGCATTTT. The encoded protein is CAWSVRSSNQPQHF.